Below are 16 T cell receptor beta chains sequenced from a single sample in a study of T cell responses to AZD1222 COVID-19 vaccine. Some clones are missing from TCRdb's copy, which holds only in-frame ones; the method was immunoSEQ multiplex PCR. This table has over 60,000 clones, about 80% appearing once. The sequences come from peripheral blood, collected 28 days after the second AZD1222 dose. The receptors were sampled from an adult who received the AZD1222 COVID-19 vaccine.

The chain has TRBV7-9 and TRBJ2-5; D may be TRBD2 (5 bases). This CDR3 spans 14 amino acids. Trimming pared 5 bases from V and 2 bases from J, leaving 12 bases between. Germline V lookup: CDR1 SEHNR, CDR2 FQNEAQ (reference sequence). The DNA for the CDR3 is TGTGCCAGCAGCCCAGTGAGGGATCAAGAGACCCAGTACTTC. Its translation: CASSPVRDQETQYF.

The chain is built from TRBV10-2 and TRBJ2-2; 7 bases map to TRBD2. V shed 6 bases, J shed 3 bases, and the junction held 4 bases outside the gene matches. CDR1 is WSHSY and CDR2 is SAAADI in the germline V gene. CDR3 length equals 14 residues. Written as DNA, the CDR3 is TGCGCCAGCAGGTGGGCGGGGGACACCGGGGAGCTGTTTTTT. Its translation: CASRWAGDTGELFF.

In this sample, this clone turned up once. The chain joins TRBV7-8 to TRBJ2-1, with TRBD2 identical over 9 bases. Germline values: CDR1 SGHVS, CDR2 FQNEAQ. With 2 bases clipped from V and 16 bases from J, the junction kept 6 bases outside the gene matches. This CDR3 is 12 amino acids long. In DNA, the CDR3 is TGTGCCAGCAGCTTACAGGGGACTAGCAACTTCTTC. This sequence encodes CASSLQGTSNFF.

The rearrangement joins TRBV19 to TRBJ2-5; 7 bases are shared with TRBD1. V shed 4 bases, J shed 5 bases, and the junction held 13 bases outside the gene matches. This CDR3 has 16 amino acids. From germline, CDR1 is LNHDA and CDR2 SQIVND (reference sequence). The CDR3 here is CASSTARKGGTETQYF. Here the CDR3 DNA reads TGTGCCAGTAGTACGGCCCGGAAAGGGGGCACCGAGACCCAGTACTTC.

The chain combines TRBV2 with TRBJ1-5; D unclear. Germline lookup yields CDR1 SNHLY and CDR2 FYNNEI. Trimming stripped 5 bases from V and 2 bases from J, with 4 bases between. The CDR3 covers 12 residues. The CDR3 DNA is TGTGCCAGCAGTCCGGGCAATCAGCCCCAGCATTTT. Its translation: CASSPGNQPQHF.

CDR3 region: CASSLGQGSEKLFF. The CDR3 region has the DNA TGCGCCAGCAGCTTGGGACAGGGATCTGAAAAACTGTTTTTT. The V gene is TRBV5-1, the J gene TRBJ1-4; the match to TRBD1 covers 7 bases. The CDR3 consists of 14 residues. J gave up 7 bases and V 0 bases, and 3 bases lay outside the gene matches. In germline, CDR1 is SGHRS, CDR2 YFSETQ.

This rearrangement joins TRBV18 to TRBJ1-5, with D hard to call. Trimming took off 5 bases at V and 9 bases at J, with 14 bases between the two ends. The germline V gene has CDR1 KGHSH and CDR2 LQKENI. The length of the CDR3 is 13 residues. The CDR3 spells CASSSGADTPQHF. CDR3 DNA sequence: TGTGCCAGCTCATCCGGAGCCGACACGCCCCAGCATTTT. Complete variable domain (other parts from reference TRBV18 and TRBJ1-5): NAGVMQNPRHLVRRRGQEARLRCSPMKGHSHVYWYRQLPEEGLKFMVYLQKENIIDESGMPKERFSAEFPKEGPSILRIQQVVRGDSAAYFCASSSGADTPQHFGDGTRLSIL.

This clone was found once. The rearrangement joins TRBV5-8 to TRBJ1-1, with 7 bases lining up with TRBD1. The J segment lost 7 bases and the V segment lost 7 bases, leaving 10 bases of the junction unmatched. Germline V gene data show CDR1 as SGHTS and CDR2 as YDEGEE. This CDR3 is built from 13 residues. The CDR3, as DNA: TGTGCCAGCGCCAACGACAGGGTGGTTGAAGCTTTCTTT. Translation: CASANDRVVEAFF.

This chain connects TRBV28 to TRBJ2-7; no firm D call. Germline CDR1 and CDR2: MDHEN and SYDVKM. The CDR3 contains 13 residues. V was pared by 3 bases and J by 0 bases, with 6 bases between. The CDR3 sequence: CASSLAGSYEQYF. CDR3 in DNA: TGTGCCAGCAGTTTGGCCGGCTCCTACGAGCAGTACTTC.

The genes are TRBV19 and TRBJ1-2, with D perhaps matching TRBD1 (6 bases). The germline V and J ends were trimmed by 3 bases and 4 bases, with 18 bases remaining between them. The CDR3 sequence is 16 residues long. Germline CDR1 is LNHDA and CDR2 is SQIVND (reference sequence). The DNA of the CDR3 is TGTGCCAGTAGTATGCCGGACAGCATATTACTCTATGGCTACACCTTC. Residues: CASSMPDSILLYGYTF.

The chain uses TRBV30 and TRBJ2-3; 13 positions agree with TRBD2. The CDR3 covers 17 residues. The J segment lost 2 bases and the V segment lost 4 bases, leaving 9 bases of the junction unmatched. Germline V gene lookup returns CDR1 GTSNPN and CDR2 SVGIG (reference sequence). The CDR3 is CAWTRGLAGQHTDTQYF. The CDR3 DNA sequence: TGTGCCTGGACCCGGGGACTAGCGGGGCAACACACAGATACGCAGTATTTT.

V and J are TRBV5-1 and TRBJ1-2, with 9 bases aligning to TRBD1. Losses at the gene ends were 3 bases for V and 3 bases for J; bases not matched to a gene: 3. This CDR3 has 14 amino acids. Per the germline V gene, CDR1 is SGHRS and CDR2 is YFSETQ. This CDR3 reads CASSSGQGHYGYTF. CDR3 DNA: TGCGCCAGCAGCTCCGGACAGGGGCACTATGGCTACACCTTC.

The genes are TRBV20-1 and TRBJ2-1; 11 bases align to TRBD2. Per germline, CDR1 DFQATT and CDR2 SNEGSKA (reference sequence). V gave up 3 bases and J gave up 8 bases; unmatched junction bases: 15. The CDR3 is 17 residues long. The CDR3 here is CSASDLGLAGGRDEQFF. The CDR3 DNA reads as TGCAGTGCTAGTGACCTTGGTCTAGCGGGGGGCCGGGATGAGCAGTTCTTC.

This chain uses TRBV7-9 with TRBJ2-2, with D possibly TRBD2 on 6 matching bases. Per the germline V gene, CDR1 is SEHNR and CDR2 is FQNEAQ (reference sequence). V lost 3 bases and J 1 base, leaving 12 bases between the germline ends. This CDR3 region has 16 residues. The CDR3 nucleotides read TGTGCCAGCAGCTTTAGGGCTAGCGAGAACACCGGGGAGCTGTTTTTT. Residues: CASSFRASENTGELFF.

This chain connects TRBV18 to TRBJ2-5, with 9 positions matching TRBD1. J gave up 7 bases and V 3 bases, and 3 bases lay outside the gene matches. Germline CDR1 KGHSH, CDR2 LQKENI. The CDR3 length is 13 residues. The CDR3 sequence is CASSPGQGGTQYF. In DNA, the CDR3 is TGTGCCAGCTCACCGGGACAGGGCGGGACCCAGTACTTC.

The chain couples TRBV7-2 to TRBJ2-7, with 11 bases aligning to TRBD2. The CDR3 runs 14 residues. Germline V CDR1 and CDR2: SGHTA, FQGNSA. V was clipped by 4 bases and J by 7 bases; unmatched bases: 6. The CDR3, as DNA: TGTGCCAGCAGCTCTCTAGCGGGGGGCCTGGAGCAGTACTTC. Its protein is CASSSLAGGLEQYF.